Below, 21 T cell receptor beta chains from the same sample are listed, as sequenced in a study of cytomegalovirus exposure and HLA in healthy donors. The PCR employed 60 Vbeta primers together with 13 Jbeta primers. Assay: immunoSEQ multiplex PCR; the TCRdb copy retains only in-frame clones and omits some. The sample lists about 85,000 clones, roughly 80% occurring once. Sequencing used PBMCs. Every receptor here comes from a boy between 10 and 17 years old in good health and CMV-seronegative.

The chain links TRBV10-1 to TRBJ2-6; D is unresolved. This CDR3 has 17 residues. CDR1 and CDR2 from the germline V gene are WNHNN and SYGVQD (reference sequence). Trimming removed 2 bases from V and 0 bases from J, with 11 bases in between. CDR3 in amino acids: CASSERTRSSGANVLTF. In DNA form, the CDR3 reads TGCGCCAGCAGTGAGCGAACTCGGTCCTCTGGGGCCAACGTCCTGACTTTC.

V usage is TRBV14 and J usage is TRBJ1-5, with a possible D match to TRBD1 (5 bases). This CDR3 has 13 residues. Trimming stripped 10 bases from V and 4 bases from J, with 14 bases between. Looked up from germline, CDR1 is SGHDN and CDR2 is FVKESK. The CDR3 coding sequence is TGTGCCATATACAGGCATCAGAATCAGCCCCAGCATTTT. It specifies CAIYRHQNQPQHF.

The J gene is TRBJ2-7, the V gene TRBV5-4; the D gene is possibly TRBD1 (5 bases). This CDR3 is 15 amino acids long. Germline lookup yields CDR1 SGHNT and CDR2 YYREEE (reference sequence). Between the trimmed V and J ends, which lost 2 bases and 0 bases, there was a span of 12 bases. The CDR3 coding sequence is TGTGCCAGCAGCTTAAGACAGCAGAGCTCCTACGAGCAGTACTTC. Amino acid sequence: CASSLRQQSSYEQYF. The variable domain in full, completed from reference TRBV5-4 and TRBJ2-7, reads ETGVTQSPTHLIKTRGQQVTLRCSSQSGHNTVSWYQQALGQGPQFIFQYYREEENGRGNFPPRFSGLQFPNYSSELNVNALELDDSALYLCASSLRQQSSYEQYFGPGTRLTVT.

This chain joins TRBV4-1 and TRBJ1-4, with D perhaps matching TRBD1 (6 bases). The CDR3 contains 15 residues. The ends were cut back, 5 bases at V and 8 bases at J, with 18 bases in the middle. Germline V CDR1 and CDR2: MGHRA, YSYEKL. CDR3 in amino acids: CASSSTQGSPEKLFF. Here the CDR3 DNA reads TGCGCCAGCAGCTCCACCCAGGGGTCCCCCGAAAAACTGTTTTTT.

The J gene is TRBJ2-1, the V gene TRBV15, with 7 bases lining up with TRBD1. The germline CDR1 and CDR2 sequences are LNHNV and YYDKDF (reference sequence). The junction had 3 bases not matched to a gene; V was cut back by 7 bases and J by 3 bases. The CDR3 is 13 residues long. The chain's CDR3 is CATTGTVYNEQFF. As DNA, the CDR3 is TGTGCCACCACTGGGACAGTCTACAATGAGCAGTTCTTC.

This chain uses TRBV27 with TRBJ1-6; D is possibly TRBD1 (5 bases). Germline CDR1 MNHEY, CDR2 SMNVEV (reference sequence). V lost 3 bases and J lost 8, with 8 bases in between. The CDR3 extends over 13 amino acids. The CDR3, as DNA: TGTGCCAGCAGTTTGGGGGGGGATTCACCCCTCCACTTT. Translating gives CASSLGGDSPLHF.

V is TRBV7-8 and J is TRBJ2-7, with D possibly matching TRBD2 (5 bases). The CDR3 totals 12 residues. V shed 4 bases and J shed 4 bases, with 8 bases lying between them. CDR1 is SGHVS and CDR2 is FQNEAQ in the germline V gene. CDR3 nucleotide sequence: TGTGCCAGCAGCTCCGGGGATTACGAGCAGTACTTC. This codes for CASSSGDYEQYF.

V gene TRBV7-9 combines with J gene TRBJ1-2; D ambiguous. This CDR3 has 13 amino acids. Germline assignment: CDR1 SEHNR and CDR2 FQNEAQ (reference sequence). V gave up 1 base and J gave up 3 bases, with 6 bases separating them. For the CDR3, the DNA is TGTGCCAGCAGCTTAGTCCGTGACTATGGCTACACCTTC. It encodes CASSLVRDYGYTF.

The rearrangement uses TRBV19 and TRBJ1-1, with D perhaps TRBD1 (5 bases). Trimming pared 8 bases from V and 10 bases from J, leaving 14 bases between. Looked up from germline, CDR1 is LNHDA and CDR2 is SQIVND (reference sequence). This CDR3 contains 11 residues. CDR3 residues: CASSTGSGAFF. As DNA, the CDR3 is TGTGCCAGTTCTACAGGATCAGGAGCTTTCTTT.

CDR3 nucleotides: TGTGCCAGCAGCGATGACAGATACTATGGCTACACCTTC. Translating gives CASSDDRYYGYTF. V gene TRBV28 combines with J gene TRBJ1-2; a possible D gene is TRBD1 (5 bases). The CDR3 consists of 13 residues. CDR1 is MDHEN, CDR2 SYDVKM, per germline. V was trimmed by 6 bases and J by 3 bases, leaving 11 bases between them.

This clone was seen a handful of times. The DNA of the CDR3 is TGTGCCAGCAGCGTAGAGTACGGGGGGGCGTCAGAGACCCAGTACTTC. It is translated as CASSVEYGGASETQYF. The V call is TRBV9, the J call TRBJ2-5; the match to TRBD2 covers 8 bases. V lost 0 bases and J lost 4; bases outside the gene matches: 8. From germline, CDR1 is SGDLS and CDR2 YYNGEE. The CDR3 sequence is 16 residues long.

The chain couples TRBV7-2 to TRBJ2-7; 9 bases line up with TRBD1. J was trimmed by 3 bases and V by 5 bases; bases with no gene match: 5. Looked up from germline, CDR1 is SGHTA and CDR2 is FQGNSA. The CDR3 consists of 14 residues. The CDR3 is CASSGPGQGYEQYF. In nucleotides, the CDR3 is TGTGCCAGCAGCGGTCCGGGACAGGGCTACGAGCAGTACTTC.

The CDR3 nucleotides are TGTGCCAGCAGTCCGAGGGGAGGGGAGGGCTACACCTTC. Encoded protein: CASSPRGGEGYTF. The gene calls are TRBV25-1 and TRBJ1-2; D may be TRBD1 (5 bases). From germline, CDR1 is MGHDK and CDR2 SYGVNS. This CDR3 spans 13 amino acids. Trimming cost V 5 bases and J 8 bases, with 15 bases left between them.

V gene TRBV27 combines with J gene TRBJ1-6; D call uncertain. CDR3 length: 13 residues. Germline V CDR1 and CDR2: MNHEY, SMNVEV (reference sequence). Trimming cost V 6 bases and J 8 bases, with 11 bases left between them. The CDR3 here is CASSVAGDSPLHF. As DNA, the CDR3 is TGTGCCAGCAGCGTGGCCGGGGATTCACCCCTCCACTTT.

The chain joins TRBV6-5 to TRBJ1-4; possibly TRBD1 for D (6 bases). This CDR3 spans 14 amino acids. CDR1 MNHEY and CDR2 SVGAGI come from the germline V gene. V was cut by 6 bases and J by 10 bases, with 18 bases left in between. The CDR3 nucleotides are TGTGCCAGCAGCCCGGACAGTCTGTTCGGAAAACTGTTTTTT. This encodes CASSPDSLFGKLFF.

The V and J genes are TRBV6-1 and TRBJ1-6; tentative D call: TRBD1 (6 bases). There are 14 residues in the CDR3. The germline gives CDR1 MNHNS, CDR2 SASEGT. Trimming removed 2 bases at V and 10 bases at J, with 12 bases between. The chain's CDR3 is CASSENRERSPLHF. Written as DNA, the CDR3 is TGTGCCAGCAGTGAAAACAGGGAGCGGTCACCCCTCCACTTT.

The chain joins TRBV30 to TRBJ1-6; maybe TRBD1 (6 bases). V gave up 8 bases and J gave up 4 bases, with 12 bases separating them. The CDR3 length is 13 residues. CDR1 and CDR2 from the germline V gene are GTSNPN and SVGIG (reference sequence). CDR3 sequence reads: CARETGYNSPLHF. The CDR3 nucleotides are TGTGCCCGCGAGACAGGTTATAATTCACCCCTCCACTTT.

This clone occurred once. This chain connects TRBV5-1 to TRBJ2-3, with D hard to call. Germline CDR1 and CDR2: SGHRS and YFSETQ. The CDR3 has 13 amino acids. The V gene lost 4 bases and the J gene lost 0 bases, with 6 bases spanning the gap. The CDR3 here is CASSEFSTDTQYF. The CDR3 region has the DNA TGCGCCAGCAGCGAGTTTAGCACAGATACGCAGTATTTT.

The V and J genes are TRBV7-2 and TRBJ1-1; D gene uncertain. The V end lost 0 bases, the J end lost 2 bases, and 13 bases lay between the germline ends. This CDR3 spans 16 amino acids. Germline lookup yields CDR1 SGHTA and CDR2 FQGNSA. This CDR3 is CASSLARHLDNTEAFF. The CDR3 region has the DNA TGTGCCAGCAGCTTAGCGCGGCACTTAGACAACACTGAAGCTTTCTTT.

The chain is built from TRBV4-1 and TRBJ2-1, with D perhaps TRBD1 (5 bases). Germline V CDR1 and CDR2: MGHRA, YSYEKL. The CDR3 runs 12 residues. With 5 bases removed from V and 9 bases from J, the gap between germline ends came to 11 bases. The CDR3 loop reads CASSSQASEQFF. In DNA form, the CDR3 reads TGCGCCAGCAGCTCACAGGCTAGTGAGCAGTTCTTC.

This clone was seen just once. This chain uses TRBV7-9 with TRBJ2-7; a possible D gene is TRBD1 (6 bases). Germline CDR1 SEHNR, CDR2 FQNEAQ (reference sequence). CDR3 length equals 17 residues. V dropped 5 bases and J dropped 0 bases, with 20 bases sitting between them. For the CDR3, the DNA is TGTGCCAGCAGCGACACCTCCGGGACATCTAACTCCTACGAGCAGTACTTC. Protein product: CASSDTSGTSNSYEQYF.